The 23 T cell receptor beta chains in this list originate from one sample, sequenced in a study of tumor-infiltrating lymphocytes in localized non-small cell lung cancer. Assay used: immunoSEQ multiplex PCR; TCRdb lists only in-frame clones, some missing. The repertoire consists of 20,000 to 25,000 clones, with about 80% occurring once and the leading ten covering about 3.4%. The sample comprised lung tumor tissue. All receptors derive from a human donor with non-small cell lung cancer.

The rearrangement joins TRBV5-1 to TRBJ1-2; 7 positions agree with TRBD1. Germline CDR1 reads SGHRS; CDR2 reads YFSETQ. The CDR3 covers 13 residues. Trimming cost V 6 bases and J 4 bases; bases outside gene matches: 6. CDR3 coding DNA: TGCGCCAGCAAGGGGACAGAGCTCTATGGCTACACCTTC. Its translation is CASKGTELYGYTF.

This chain links TRBV11-2 with TRBJ2-1; 8 positions match TRBD2. The CDR3 has 15 amino acids. V lost 3 bases and J lost 0; bases outside the gene matches: 1. CDR1 is SGHAT, CDR2 FQNNGV, per germline. CDR3 sequence (DNA): TGTGCCAGCAGCTTTAGCGGGAACTCCTACAATGAGCAGTTCTTC. Amino acids: CASSFSGNSYNEQFF.

This clone has only one observation. This chain uses TRBV5-5 with TRBJ1-1; no clear D gene. The germline CDR1 and CDR2 sequences are SGHKS and YYEKEE (reference sequence). CDR3 length: 13 residues. V shed 2 bases and J shed 1 base, with 6 bases lying between them. The CDR3 protein is CASSLSPNTEAFF. The CDR3, as DNA: TGTGCCAGCAGCTTATCACCGAACACTGAAGCTTTCTTT.

The chain is built from TRBV6-6 and TRBJ2-1; D unresolved. The CDR3 runs to 11 residues. CDR1 is MNHNY and CDR2 is SVGAGI in the germline V gene (reference sequence). Trimming took 7 bases from V and 9 from J, leaving 10 bases between them. DNA of the CDR3: TGTGCCAGCACCGCGGTCGGTGAGCAGTTCTTC. This gives the protein CASTAVGEQFF.

The J gene is TRBJ2-1, the V gene TRBV19, with 9 bases aligning to TRBD2. Unmatched junction bases numbered 4, after V lost 3 bases and J lost 4 bases. The CDR3 has 15 amino acids. Germline V lookup: CDR1 LNHDA, CDR2 SQIVND (reference sequence). DNA for the CDR3: TGTGCCAGTAGTATCCGGACTAGCGTATACAATGAGCAGTTCTTC. Translating gives CASSIRTSVYNEQFF.

The chain couples TRBV18 to TRBJ1-1; tentatively, D is TRBD1 (5 bases). The CDR3 sequence is 13 residues long. Germline assignment: CDR1 KGHSH and CDR2 LQKENI. Trimming removed 5 bases from V and 5 bases from J, with 12 bases in between. CDR3 nucleotide sequence: TGTGCCAGCTCATTAGGGAGGACAACTGAAGCTTTCTTT. It yields the protein CASSLGRTTEAFF.

The chain has TRBV5-4 and TRBJ2-1; possibly TRBD2 for D (6 bases). Germline assignment: CDR1 SGHNT and CDR2 YYREEE (reference sequence). The germline V and J ends were trimmed by 0 bases and 6 bases, with 16 bases remaining between them. CDR3 length: 16 residues. The CDR3 DNA follows: TGTGCCAGCAGCTTGGGTTCACTAGCTTCTGGCAATGAGCAGTTCTTC. This translates into CASSLGSLASGNEQFF.

The chain carries TRBV18 and TRBJ1-3, with a tentative D call TRBD1 (6 bases). The germline gives CDR1 KGHSH, CDR2 LQKENI. The length of the CDR3 is 16 residues. V lost 3 bases, J lost 1 base, and 13 bases lay in between. The DNA for the CDR3 is TGTGCCAGCTCACCCAGGGACAAAACATCTGGAAACACCATATATTTT. Its protein product is CASSPRDKTSGNTIYF.

This chain uses TRBV9 with TRBJ2-1; D gene unclear. Trimming removed 0 bases at V and 0 bases at J, with 10 bases between. Germline V CDR1 and CDR2: SGDLS, YYNGEE. The CDR3 length is 16 residues. This CDR3 is CASSVDSDPSYNEQFF. DNA of the CDR3: TGTGCCAGCAGCGTAGATAGTGACCCCTCCTACAATGAGCAGTTCTTC.

This sequence joins TRBV10-1 and TRBJ1-1, with a tentative D call TRBD1 (6 bases). Germline-derived CDR1 and CDR2 are WNHNN and SYGVQD (reference sequence). Between the trimmed V and J ends, which lost 6 bases and 6 bases, there was a span of 14 bases. The CDR3 has 13 residues. As DNA, the CDR3 is TGCGCCAGCAGCCCAGGCAGGGGTCCTGAAGCTTTCTTT. This sequence encodes CASSPGRGPEAFF.

This clone is a singleton in its sample. The J gene is TRBJ2-2, the V gene TRBV19, with D possibly matching TRBD2 (5 bases). The CDR3 consists of 15 residues. Germline CDR1 reads LNHDA; CDR2 reads SQIVND (reference sequence). Deletions cut 4 bases from V and 7 bases from J, with 16 bases between. The CDR3 nucleotides are TGTGCCAGTAGTAGGACTCGCTCTGGAGACGGGGAGCTGTTTTTT. It specifies CASSRTRSGDGELFF.

The chain employs TRBV4-3 and TRBJ1-4; a possible D gene is TRBD1 (5 bases). Germline CDR1 LGHNA, CDR2 YSLEER. V was shortened by 1 base and J by 8 bases, with 11 bases between the two germline ends. The CDR3 extends over 14 amino acids. CDR3 DNA: TGCGCCAGCAGCCAAGGGGAGGGGCGCGAAAAACTGTTTTTT. Its protein is CASSQGEGREKLFF.

CDR3 loop: CATSRVRGPTLGYTF. The CDR3, as DNA: TGTGCCACCAGCAGAGTCCGGGGACCGACCTTGGGCTACACCTTC. V and J are TRBV15 and TRBJ1-2; TRBD1 might be the D (5 bases). Germline CDR1 LNHNV, CDR2 YYDKDF (reference sequence). The CDR3 has 15 amino acids. V gave up 1 base and J gave up 8 bases, with 17 bases separating them. Full variable domain (outside the CDR3, taken from reference TRBV15 and TRBJ1-2): DAMVIQNPRYQVTQFGKPVTLSCSQTLNHNVMYWYQQKSSQAPKLLFHYYDKDFNNEADTPDNFQSRRPNTSFCFLDIRSPGLGDTAMYLCATSRVRGPTLGYTFGSGTRLTVV.

The V gene is TRBV6-5, the J gene TRBJ1-3; possible D gene TRBD1, 5 bases. The germline V gene has CDR1 MNHEY and CDR2 SVGAGI. This CDR3 has 15 amino acids. The V and J ends lost 6 bases and 0 bases respectively, with 12 bases between them. CDR3 residues: CASRDSAVSGNTIYF. The DNA of the CDR3 is TGTGCCAGCAGAGACAGTGCAGTCTCTGGAAACACCATATATTTT.

The rearrangement joins TRBV6-5 to TRBJ1-4; 9 bases map to TRBD1. The CDR3 is 13 amino acids. Per germline, CDR1 MNHEY and CDR2 SVGAGI. V lost 7 bases and J lost 7; bases outside the gene matches: 4. CDR3 sequence: CASTNRGLEKLFF. The CDR3 bases are TGTGCCAGCACGAACAGGGGGCTTGAAAAACTGTTTTTT.

This clone is termed medium-sized. This chain connects TRBV6-6 to TRBJ1-5; no definite D call. Germline CDR1 is MNHNY and CDR2 is SVGAGI (reference sequence). The length of the CDR3 is 13 residues. The V end was cut by 2 bases, the J end by 4 bases, with 6 bases between. This CDR3 reads CASSYTGNQPQHF. For the CDR3, the DNA is TGTGCCAGCAGTTACACCGGGAATCAGCCCCAGCATTTT.

The chain employs TRBV5-4 and TRBJ1-2, with 7 bases matching TRBD1. J lost 5 bases, V lost 2 bases, and 6 bases had no gene match. This CDR3 has 14 residues. Germline values: CDR1 SGHNT, CDR2 YYREEE (reference sequence). In DNA form, the CDR3 reads TGTGCCAGCAGCTTTACCGGGACAGAGTATGGCTACACCTTC. Translation gives CASSFTGTEYGYTF.

The J gene is TRBJ1-1, the V gene TRBV5-3; D is undetermined. TRBV5-3 is known as an ORF, though its function is uncertain. V was pared by 0 bases and J by 2 bases, with 8 bases between. The CDR3 loop spans 14 amino acids. The CDR3 nucleotides are TGTGCCAGAAGCTTGGGGGGAGACAACACTGAAGCTTTCTTT. It yields the protein CARSLGGDNTEAFF.

The chain uses TRBV19 and TRBJ1-1; no reliable D call. This CDR3 is 13 amino acids long. CDR1 LNHDA and CDR2 SQIVND come from the germline V gene (reference sequence). Trimming cost V 6 bases and J 3 bases, with 11 bases left between them. The CDR3 DNA is TGTGCCAGTAGAAAAGGGTTGGACACTGAAGCTTTCTTT. Amino acid sequence: CASRKGLDTEAFF.

The genes are TRBV11-1 and TRBJ2-5, with D possibly matching TRBD2 (6 bases). With 2 bases removed from V and 2 bases from J, the gap between germline ends came to 9 bases. Germline CDR1 and CDR2: SGHAT and FQDESV (reference sequence). This CDR3 spans 14 amino acids. The DNA for the CDR3 is TGTGCCAGCAGCTTACCGGGAGTACAAGAGACCCAGTACTTC. Translating gives CASSLPGVQETQYF.

The chain is built from TRBV28 and TRBJ2-2; D unclear. The germline gives CDR1 MDHEN, CDR2 SYDVKM. CDR3 size: 15 residues. V lost 3 bases and J 2 bases, leaving 10 bases between the germline ends. CDR3: CASSFWRINTGELFF. The CDR3 DNA sequence: TGTGCCAGCAGTTTCTGGCGGATCAACACCGGGGAGCTGTTTTTT. Full variable domain (missing parts from reference TRBV28 and TRBJ2-2): DVKVTQSSRYLVKRTGEKVFLECVQDMDHENMFWYRQDPGLGLRLIYFSYDVKMKEKGDIPEGYSVSREKKERFSLILESASTNQTSMYLCASSFWRINTGELFFGEGSRLTVL.

The chain recombines TRBV30 with TRBJ2-1, with TRBD2 identical over 12 bases. The CDR3 runs 15 residues. Germline V gene sequence: CDR1 GTSNPN, CDR2 SVGIG (reference sequence). With 2 bases clipped from V and 15 bases from J, the junction kept 14 bases outside the gene matches. The CDR3 DNA is TGTGCCTGGAGTCCTAGCGGGAGGGCCCTCGGGCGTCGGTTCTTC. Translated: CAWSPSGRALGRRFF.

This chain joins TRBV5-4 and TRBJ2-7, with 8 positions matching TRBD1. The V and J ends lost 4 bases and 6 bases, in that order; junction bases with no gene match: 12. This CDR3 region has 15 residues. Germline CDR1 reads SGHNT; CDR2 reads YYREEE (reference sequence). Here the CDR3 reads CASSRGAGGPREQYF. DNA for the CDR3: TGTGCCAGCAGCCGAGGTGCAGGGGGCCCTCGCGAGCAGTACTTC. The full variable domain, completed using reference TRBV5-4 and TRBJ2-7, is ETGVTQSPTHLIKTRGQQVTLRCSSQSGHNTVSWYQQALGQGPQFIFQYYREEENGRGNFPPRFSGLQFPNYSSELNVNALELDDSALYLCASSRGAGGPREQYFGPGTRLTVT.